This TCR beta chain was identified in a study of cytomegalovirus exposure and HLA in healthy donors. The study, taken as a whole, reports: The authors later linked a missense DCLRE1C variant to TCR beta V- and J-gene trimming. Many donors shared some public TCRs, even though most TCR sequences were rare. It was 164 TCR beta chains that were listed as cytomegalovirus-associated. A later look showed TCR association rates differing by HLA locus, highest for DRB1 and lowest for HLA-C.

Germline assignment: CDR1 MNHEY and CDR2 SVGAGI. This CDR3 has 13 residues. V dropped 4 bases and J dropped 5 bases, with 11 bases sitting between them. 60 Vbeta and 13 Jbeta primers were used in PCR. Assay: immunoSEQ multiplex PCR; the TCRdb copy retains only in-frame clones and omits some. The sample has approximately 170,000 clones; 74% are singletons. This clone has just one count. The antigen is not known. The gene calls are TRBV6-5 and TRBJ1-2, with D maybe TRBD1 (6 bases). The source material was PBMCs. The sequence was collected from a woman in her 30s in good health and CMV-seropositive. This CDR3 reads CASSFWQGYGYTF. The CDR3 DNA reads as TGTGCCAGCAGTTTCTGGCAGGGGTATGGCTACACCTTC.